This T cell receptor (beta chain) appears in the sequencing data of a study of blood T cell repertoires in COVID-19. About the research overall: Material from acute and convalescent COVID-19 was sourced from the United States, Italy and Spain. The analysed material was cDNA or gDNA that came from T cells, B-cell-depleted T cells, or PBMCs.

This clone was seen more than once but under ten times. Seattle-derived patients entered the study during active infection and were followed longitudinally. Authors' analysis steps: Quantification of nucleated cells was approximated via reference gene primer amplification. Sequenced by immunoSEQ multiplex PCR; TCRdb stores in-frame clones only, minus some. The DNA was the basis for D and trimming; V, J and clone size are from that table. The sample contains hundreds of thousands of clones, just under 90% of which appear only once. Trimming took 0 bases from V and 2 from J; bases not matched to a gene: 7. CDR3 size: 17 residues. The germline V gene encodes CDR1 LGHNA and CDR2 YNFKEQ.

Input material: peripheral blood. The V and J genes are TRBV4-2 and TRBJ1-2; TRBD1 matches at 9 bases. The sequence was obtained from a woman aged 25-40 years with COVID-19, enrolled during active disease. CDR3 protein: CASSQDTRTGVNYGYTF. CDR3 DNA sequence: TGTGCCAGCAGCCAAGATACTCGGACAGGGGTAAACTATGGCTACACCTTC.